This T cell receptor (beta chain) is from a study of shared clonotypes between healthy human individuals. Looking at the study overall: Three plates each covered CD4 naive and memory; CD8 naive two, CD8 memory one. Study-wide results and limits: Despite large depth, sorted-subset datasets appeared incompletely sequenced. Apart from blood, nothing was sampled; tissue repertoires likely differ.

This CDR3 is built from 14 residues. The V and J ends lost 5 bases and 7 bases, in that order; junction bases with no gene match: 5. Germline-derived CDR1 and CDR2 are MNHEY and SMNVEV (reference sequence). As to this clone: Its antigen is undetermined.

The repertoire was sequenced with immunoSEQ multiplex PCR; TCRdb's copy has only in-frame clones and lacks some. Here the sample spans some 1 million clones, about 75% being singletons. The sequence was collected from a man aged 18 to 35 in good health. The J gene is TRBJ1-6, the V gene TRBV27; TRBD1 agrees at 7 bases. Sequencing was done on a sample of memory CD4+ T cells sorted from blood. Subset here: CD45RA-negative fraction. CDR3 sequence reads: CASSPGTENSPLHF. The DNA for the CDR3 is TGTGCCAGCAGTCCCGGGACAGAAAATTCACCCCTCCACTTT.